The 5 T cell receptor beta chains given below trace back to one sample, sequenced in a study of OX40 agonist ivuxolimab in advanced cancers. The assay was immunoSEQ multiplex PCR, and TCRdb's table has in-frame clones only and misses some. This table holds roughly 48,000 clones, about 85% found once. This material consisted of CD4+ or CD8+ T cells sorted from blood, taken in a trial of the OX40 agonist ivuxolimab. The receptors derive from an adult with an advanced solid tumor such as melanoma, head and neck, liver or kidney cancer.

This CDR3 is CASSLASTHNEQFF. The CDR3 nucleotides read TGCGCCAGCAGCTTGGCCTCGACGCACAATGAGCAGTTCTTC. The chain recombines TRBV5-1 with TRBJ2-1, with D hard to call. There are 14 residues in the CDR3. Germline values: CDR1 SGHRS, CDR2 YFSETQ. Trimming took off 0 bases at V and 5 bases at J, with 9 bases between the two ends.

The chain employs TRBV7-9 and TRBJ2-5; 10 bases agree with TRBD2. CDR3 length equals 14 residues. Germline-derived CDR1 and CDR2 are SEHNR and FQNEAQ (reference sequence). After removal of 5 bases from V and 5 bases from J, the junction contained 5 bases not matched to a gene. CDR3 residues: CASSPGLARETQYF. The CDR3 DNA is TGTGCCAGCAGCCCGGGACTAGCGAGGGAGACCCAGTACTTC.

A few counts support this clone. The chain is built from TRBV30 and TRBJ1-1, with D possibly matching TRBD1 (6 bases). Germline CDR1 GTSNPN, CDR2 SVGIG (reference sequence). V lost 3 bases to trimming and J lost 6 bases, with 11 bases between them. The CDR3 consists of 12 residues. CDR3 in DNA: TGTGCCTGGAGAACAGGGTACGCTGAAGCTTTCTTT. Translation: CAWRTGYAEAFF.

J is TRBJ1-3 and V is TRBV28, with D perhaps TRBD1 (5 bases). Germline CDR1 and CDR2: MDHEN and SYDVKM. Trimming stripped 6 bases from V and 1 base from J, with 16 bases between. The CDR3 is 16 amino acids. The CDR3 here is CASRVGPRASGNTIYF. CDR3 bases: TGTGCCAGCAGGGTGGGACCCCGGGCTTCTGGAAACACCATATATTTT.

This chain uses TRBV5-1 with TRBJ2-7, with D tentatively TRBD1 or TRBD2 (5 bases each). Germline V gene data show CDR1 as SGHRS and CDR2 as YFSETQ. The ends were cut back, 5 bases at V and 4 bases at J, with 7 bases in the middle. CDR3 length equals 11 residues. The CDR3 spells CASRGEYEQYF. CDR3 nucleotide sequence: TGCGCCAGCAGGGGGGAGTACGAGCAGTACTTC.